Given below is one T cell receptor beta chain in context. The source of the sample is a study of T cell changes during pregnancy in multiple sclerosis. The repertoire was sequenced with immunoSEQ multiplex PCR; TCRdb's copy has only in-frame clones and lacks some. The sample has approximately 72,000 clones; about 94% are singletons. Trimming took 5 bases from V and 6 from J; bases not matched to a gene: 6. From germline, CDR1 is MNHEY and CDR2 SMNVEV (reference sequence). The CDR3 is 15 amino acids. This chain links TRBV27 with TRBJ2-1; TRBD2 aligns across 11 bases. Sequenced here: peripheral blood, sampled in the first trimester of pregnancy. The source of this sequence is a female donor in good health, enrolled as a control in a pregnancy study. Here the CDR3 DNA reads TGTGCCAGCAGTCCCGGGACTAGCGGCACCAATGAGCAGTTCTTC. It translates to CASSPGTSGTNEQFF.